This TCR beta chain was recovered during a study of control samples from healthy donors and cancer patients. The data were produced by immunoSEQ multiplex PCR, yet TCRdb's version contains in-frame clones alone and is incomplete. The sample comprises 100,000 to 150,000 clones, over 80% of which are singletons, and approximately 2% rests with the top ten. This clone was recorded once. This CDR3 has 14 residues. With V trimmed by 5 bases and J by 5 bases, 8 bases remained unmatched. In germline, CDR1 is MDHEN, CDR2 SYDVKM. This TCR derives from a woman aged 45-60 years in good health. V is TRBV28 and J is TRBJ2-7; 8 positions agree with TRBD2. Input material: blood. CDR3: CASSPGGRVDEQYF. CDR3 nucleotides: TGTGCCAGCAGTCCGGGAGGGAGAGTGGACGAGCAGTACTTC.